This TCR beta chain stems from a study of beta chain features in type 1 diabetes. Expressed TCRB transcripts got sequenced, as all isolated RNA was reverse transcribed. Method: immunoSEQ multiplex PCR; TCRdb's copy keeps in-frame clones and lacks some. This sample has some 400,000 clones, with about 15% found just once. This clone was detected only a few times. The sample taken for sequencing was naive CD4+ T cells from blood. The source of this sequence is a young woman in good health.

As DNA, the CDR3 is TGTGCCAGCAGTTTACCGTTGACTAGCGGGAGGGGCACAGATACGCAGTATTTT. It translates to CASSLPLTSGRGTDTQYF. The genes are TRBV28 and TRBJ2-3; 14 bases are a match to TRBD2. The ends lost 2 bases at V and 1 base at J; junction bases unmatched: 5. This CDR3 has 18 residues. Germline CDR1 MDHEN, CDR2 SYDVKM.